What follows are 6 T cell receptor beta chains derived from one specimen sequenced in a study of T cells in Graves' hyperthyroidism and ophthalmopathy (dated by TCRdb to the late 2010s). Library preparation used multiplex PCR. Sequencing instrument: Illumina HiSeq 2000. The TCR beta CDR3 regions were amplified from the RNA transcripts. A first-round RT-PCR of the TCR CDR3 used the HTBI primer set with the Qiagen OneStep RT-PCR kit. TCRdb handled the public reads itself, with Q25 trimming in fastp and clone calling in MiXCR, and kept productive beta chains. Every entry covers one CDR3 protein and lists the most common genes and DNA from its rows. The sample contains around 300,000 distinct CDR3 sequences, 13% of them found a single time. The ten top clones hold around 7.9% of the sample. Sequencing input: blood. All receptors derive from a woman in her thirties with Graves' hyperthyroidism that later progressed to Graves' ophthalmopathy.

V is TRBV9 and J is TRBJ2-1; D unresolved. The J call may be in error: the DNA end matches TRBJ2-7 better. Germline values: CDR1 SGDLS, CDR2 YYNGEE. There are 15 residues in the CDR3. The CDR3 sequence: CASSSRRNGNNEQYF. The DNA of the CDR3 is TGTGCCAGCAGCTCTCGACGGAACGGAAACAATGAGCAGTACTTC.

The CDR3 region has the DNA TGTGCCAGCACCCTAGTAAATGAGCAGTTCTTC. Protein sequence: CASTLVNEQFF. V gene TRBV6-1 combines with J gene TRBJ2-1, with D hard to call. This CDR3 is 11 amino acids long. Trimming removed 7 bases at V and 7 bases at J, with 8 bases between. Germline values: CDR1 MNHNS, CDR2 SASEGT.

V is TRBV5-6 and J is TRBJ2-7; TRBD1 matches 10 bases. The CDR3 consists of 15 residues. Germline CDR1 reads SGHDT; CDR2 reads YYEEEE. V shed 4 bases and J 1 base; nucleotides not matched to a gene: 5. The CDR3 DNA is TGTGCCAGCAGCCTACTGGACAGGGGGTCCTACGAGCAGTACTTC. This codes for CASSLLDRGSYEQYF.

This clonotype was recorded at least ten times. V is TRBV5-8 and J is TRBJ2-3, with D unclear. Trimming removed 3 bases at V and 0 bases at J, with 14 bases between. The CDR3 totals 16 residues. Germline CDR1 is SGHTS and CDR2 is YDEGEE. The CDR3 sequence: CASSSQFSASTDTQYF. The CDR3 nucleotides are TGTGCCAGCAGCTCTCAGTTCTCCGCTAGCACAGATACGCAGTATTTT.

This clonotype came up many times. J is TRBJ2-5 and V is TRBV9; 9 bases fit TRBD1. The germline CDR1 and CDR2 sequences are SGDLS and YYNGEE. The V and J ends lost 4 bases and 4 bases, in that order; junction bases with no gene match: 8. The CDR3 runs 15 residues. The CDR3 is CASSTLGTGSETQYF. The CDR3 DNA reads as TGTGCCAGCAGCACCCTCGGGACAGGGTCAGAGACCCAGTACTTC.

This rearrangement joins TRBV5-1 to TRBJ2-5, with 7 positions matching TRBD2. Germline CDR1 SGHRS, CDR2 YFSETQ. Germline trimming cut 4 bases from V and 2 bases from J; bases unmatched to any gene: 5. This CDR3 is 14 amino acids long. The CDR3 sequence: CASSLLAHQETQYF. The CDR3 DNA reads as TGCGCCAGCAGCCTACTAGCGCATCAAGAGACCCAGTACTTC.